The entry below describes one T cell receptor beta chain. Its antigen is as yet unknown. The data were taken from a study of vaccination and CD4 T cells after COVID-19. Regarding treatment: approximately nine-day PBMC culture with coronavirus spike peptide pools or control peptides (ViraFEST assay). Peptide-pool expansion of antigen-specific T cells preceded TCR sequencing in ViraFEST. The authors cultured 1.5 million to 2 million PBMCs per well with 9.5 to 10 IU/ml IL-2 and about 9.9 ug/ml peptide pools. The Oncomine TCR Beta short-read assay sequenced DNA from cultured CD4+ T cells. The source of extracted genomic DNA was cultured CD4+ T cells. One entry per CDR3 protein, called by TCRdb with MiXCR from the PCR reads. Seen here are 13,000 to 15,000 distinct CDR3 sequences, less than 70% observed once, and the top ten hold around 10%. CDR3 length equals 13 residues. Trimming removed 2 bases from V and 2 bases from J; junction bases left unmatched: 2. Germline V gene sequence: CDR1 GTSNPN, CDR2 SVGIG (reference sequence).

The material sequenced was CD4+ T cells from blood, cultured in vitro, taken before SARS-CoV-2 vaccination. This clonotype was obtained from a human donor who had recovered from COVID-19. The chain joins TRBV30 to TRBJ2-5, with 7 bases that match TRBD2. The CDR3 nucleotides read TGTGCCTGGAGTAGCGGGACTCAAGAGACCCAGTACTTC. It codes for CAWSSGTQETQYF.